This TCR beta chain was captured in a study of human T cells and chemical hapten exposure. This CDR3 spans 13 amino acids. Germline CDR1 is SGHRS and CDR2 is YFSETQ. Between the trimmed V and J ends, which lost 6 bases and 0 bases, there was a span of 9 bases. This clonotype was picked up a small number of times. Specified time point: pre-sensitization, week 0. Regarding treatment: therapeutic diphenylcyclopropenone sensitization with weekly scalp DPC. MiXCR, run by TCRdb on the RACE reads, gives a single entry per CDR3 protein. The table includes over 300,000 distinct CDR3 sequences, 5.1% detected once.

The chain links TRBV5-1 to TRBJ1-1; D might be TRBD1 (5 bases). This material consisted of whole blood, taken in connection with sensitization to the hapten diphenylcyclopropenone (DPC). The TCR was taken from a woman between 45 and 65 years old with alopecia areata. Some clones in this sample may be carry-over from other donors' samples. The CDR3 spells CASKEGMNTEAFF. DNA of the CDR3: TGCGCCAGCAAGGAGGGGATGAACACTGAAGCTTTCTTT. The full variable domain, its missing parts supplied by reference TRBV5-1 and TRBJ1-1, is KAGVTQTPRYLIKTRGQQVTLSCSPISGHRSVSWYQQTPGQGLQFLFEYFSETQRNKGNFPGRFSGRQFSNSRSEMNVSTLELGDSALYLCASKEGMNTEAFFGQGTRLTVV.